The 6 T cell receptor beta chains below come from one sample, sequenced in a study of T cells in Graves' hyperthyroidism and ophthalmopathy. Amplified TCR beta CDR3 regions derived from RNA transcripts. HTBI primers drove first-round RT-PCR of the TCR CDR3. Each CDR3 protein gets one entry after TCRdb re-called the multiplex PCR reads with MiXCR. The data hold 550,000 to 650,000 distinct CDR3 sequences, with approximately 15% observed a single time. The sample consisted of blood. These receptors all stem from a woman aged 25 to 39 with Graves' hyperthyroidism that later progressed to Graves' ophthalmopathy.

This clonotype was seen more than once but under ten times. The rearrangement uses TRBV19 and TRBJ1-1, with a possible D match to TRBD1 (6 bases). The CDR3 spans 13 residues. The germline CDR1 and CDR2 sequences are LNHDA and SQIVND (reference sequence). V gave up 5 bases and J gave up 3 bases, with 10 bases separating them. CDR3 sequence reads: CASSPHRDTEAFF. Written as DNA, the CDR3 is TGTGCCAGTAGTCCCCACAGGGACACTGAAGCTTTCTTT.

This clonotype was counted between two and nine times. This chain joins TRBV28 and TRBJ1-4; D is perhaps TRBD1 (5 bases). There are 13 residues in the CDR3. The V gene lost 8 bases and the J gene lost 7 bases, with 14 bases spanning the gap. CDR1 and CDR2 (germline): MDHEN, SYDVKM. CDR3 residues: CASVGGEGEKLFF. CDR3 sequence (DNA): TGTGCCAGCGTGGGAGGGGAGGGTGAAAAACTGTTTTTT.

A remark on this clonotype: A read error is possible here, since a much larger clone lies one base away. This chain links TRBV5-1 with TRBJ2-2, with 11 bases aligning to TRBD2. The CDR3 totals 18 residues. Germline values: CDR1 SGHRS, CDR2 YFSETQ. CDR3 nucleotide sequence: TGCGCCAGCAGCGGGGGACTAGCGGACCCCCTTAACACCGGGGGGCTGTTTTTT. Its protein product is CASSGGLADPLNTGGLFF.

V usage is TRBV15 and J usage is TRBJ2-1; no reliable D call. The V and J ends lost 0 bases and 10 bases respectively, with 4 bases between them. The CDR3 extends over 11 amino acids. Germline lookup yields CDR1 LNHNV and CDR2 YYDKDF (reference sequence). The CDR3 nucleotides read TGTGCCACCAGCAGAGAAGGAGAGCAGTTCTTC. Amino acid sequence: CATSREGEQFF.

About this clonotype itself: This may come from a read error, since a much larger clone is one base off. The V call is TRBV11-2, the J call TRBJ1-3; unclear D gene. The CDR3 has 13 amino acids. In germline, CDR1 is SGHAT, CDR2 FQNNGV. The CDR3 here is CTSSHSSGNTIYF. The CDR3 nucleotides read TGTACCAGCAGCCATAGCTCTGGAAACACCATATATTTT. Based on the CDR3 plus reference TRBV11-2 and TRBJ1-3, the full variable domain is EAGVAQSPRYKIIEKRQSVAFWCNPISGHATLYWYQQILGQGPKLLIQFQNNGVVDDSQLPKDRFSAERLKGVDSTLKIQPAKLEDSAVYLCTSSHSSGNTIYFGEGSWLTVV.

This clonotype was picked up a small number of times. This clone may be a read error of a much larger clone one base away. The chain joins TRBV2 to TRBJ2-1; D unclear. The CDR3 has 11 residues. The germline gives CDR1 SNHLY, CDR2 FYNNEI. This CDR3 reads CASGEFLEQFF. The CDR3 DNA sequence: TGTGCCAGCGGTGAGTTTCTCGAACAGTTCTTC.